The entry below describes one T cell receptor (beta chain). Its antigen is unknown. This sample was taken from a study of response to subunit inactivated influenza vaccine. Study findings and constraints: There was a suggestion from the authors that each seasonal influenza vaccination recruits few new T cells.

MiXCR, run by TCRdb on the RT-PCR reads, gives a single entry per CDR3 protein. The sample includes around 750,000 distinct CDR3 sequences, 21% seen only once; the top ten take roughly a tenth. The sequenced sample was PBMCs from blood, obtained around 5 days after vaccination. The receptor's source is a man aged 45 to 65 who received an inactivated influenza vaccine.

The CDR3 bases are TGTGCCAGCAGCCAGGCCGGGACGGAGACCGGGGAGCTGTTTTTT. Translated, it gives CASSQAGTETGELFF. This chain connects TRBV3-1 to TRBJ2-2; perhaps D is TRBD1 or TRBD2 (5 bases each). The CDR3 runs to 15 residues. Germline V CDR1 and CDR2: LGHDT, YNNKEL (reference sequence). The V end was cut by 3 bases, the J end by 5 bases, with 13 bases between.